Listed here is a single TCR beta chain. Antigen specificity is unknown. V lost 3 bases, J lost 8 bases, and 22 bases lay in between. The CDR3 totals 17 residues. Per the germline V gene, CDR1 is MNHNS and CDR2 is SASEGT. This entry is derived from a study of T cells in localized non-small cell lung cancer. Study-wide results and caveats: Adjacent uninvolved lung tissue had the highest T cell clonality, exceeding tumor. Longer overall survival was seen with higher T cell density measured in blood. There were a median 57 of the top 100 tumor clones appearing in adjacent lung.

Here immunoSEQ multiplex PCR was the method, and the copy in TCRdb shows in-frame clones only, minus some. Of roughly 26,000 clones in the sample, approximately 90% were seen once. This receptor was taken from a female donor aged 60 or older with stage II squamous cell lung carcinoma. The material sequenced was peripheral blood, taken before any cancer treatment. The chain couples TRBV6-1 to TRBJ1-4; D is ambiguous. As DNA, the CDR3 is TGTGCCAGCAGTGATTCAGGCTCCGGGTGGGGTAGGGAAAAACTGTTTTTT. Protein sequence: CASSDSGSGWGREKLFF.